The sequence of this T cell receptor (beta chain) was determined in a study of human T cells and chemical hapten exposure. Study summary: Alopecia universalis, totalis or areata was present in patients who were mostly female.

V shed 1 base and J 6 bases; nucleotides not matched to a gene: 8. Germline V CDR1 and CDR2: MNHEY, SVGAGI. The CDR3 covers 15 residues. Time point reported: patch test 2, 6 weeks after DPC sensitization. Treatment indicated: therapeutic diphenylcyclopropenone sensitization with weekly scalp DPC. At patch-test visits, sampling came before the patch test. Only a few counts were recorded for this clonotype. The antigen remains undetermined. MiXCR, applied by TCRdb to the RACE reads, yields one record per CDR3 protein. Of about 55,000 distinct CDR3 sequences in the sample, 9.5% to 10% were seen once. Overall study findings and caveats: TCRs whose frequency exceeded 1 in 1000 remained the same following DPC sensitization.

This TCR derives from a woman aged 45-59 years with alopecia areata. Some clones in this sample may be carry-over from other donors' samples. V gene TRBV6-5 combines with J gene TRBJ2-7; 8 bases map to TRBD2. This sample comprised whole blood, obtained in connection with sensitization to the hapten diphenylcyclopropenone (DPC). The CDR3 bases are TGTGCCAGCAGTTACTTTCTCGTCGGGGGGGGCGAGCAGTACTTC. Amino acids: CASSYFLVGGGEQYF.